The sequence of this TCR beta chain was determined in a study of T cells after yellow fever vaccination (dated by TCRdb to the late 2010s). Background for the entire study: The SMART-Seq v4 Ultra Low Input RNA kit was used to prepare libraries from fractions with low cell numbers. To follow T-cell clones before and after primary and booster YFV17D yellow fever vaccination, bulk TCR alpha and beta repertoires were sequenced over time. Two healthy male donors made up the cohort, one aged 18 to 29 years and the other aged 30 to 40 years. Blood was collected at multiple timepoints before and after primary and secondary immunization, and bulk PBMC replicates and cell subsets were isolated. Results and caveats for the whole study, not just this receptor: Most clones expanded after primary vaccination (almost 98% of CD4 and 88% of CD8) were re-detected after the booster, suggesting that broad memory maintenance occurred. A small share of clonotypes occurred in both CD4 and CD8 compartments, likely arising from convergent recombination. Computational filtering was required because FACS-sorted repertoires could contain abundant contaminating clonotypes from the bulk population. The study included only a couple of donors, which limits how far the findings can be generalized. The secondary T-cell response was weaker than the primary response but faster, peaking on day 5 instead of day 15.

Synthesis of TCR cDNA relied on 5'RACE template switching, a step that introduced a universal primer site along with unique molecular identifiers. Priming for cDNA synthesis came from both the TCR alpha and TCR beta constant segments. Library amplification involved two PCR steps, and the second step added sample barcodes and sequencing adapters. Sequencing of libraries was performed on Illumina HiSeq 2500 (2x100 bp) or NovaSeq (2x150 bp). In the original analysis: MIGEC handled demultiplexing of reads and collapsing into UMI consensus sequences, while MiXCR performed V(D)J alignment. Clonotypes responding to the vaccine were identified with edgeR on replicate PBMC samples, with the criteria of FDR below 0.01 and a log2 fold change above 5 up to day 15. CD4 or CD8 identity was assigned to each bulk clonotype according to whether the clonotype was present at higher abundance in the sequenced CD4 repertoire or the sequenced CD8 repertoire. TCRdb redid the processing of the public reads, applying fastp at Q25 and MiXCR, and retained in-frame beta chains. Identical CDR3 proteins give one entry, which carries the most common genes and DNA. For this entry, the V and J calls and clone size follow TCRdb and not the study's own pipeline. The sample table contains about 550,000 distinct CDR3 sequences; only one count was recorded for 15% to 20% of them. In total, the top ten clones hold 14% of the sample.

CDR1 and CDR2 are read off the germline V gene as SGHTS and YDEGEE. The CDR3, from cysteine to phenylalanine, totals 16 residues. Only the CDR3 portion is preserved as DNA: 48 bases, with reading frame beginning at the first base. V is trimmed back by 2 bases and J by 2 bases, and the junction contains 6 bases that no gene match accounts for. Notes on this clonotype: The antigen this receptor binds is unknown. No much larger clone exists at a distance of one base, and base qualities are not known.

The sample's treatment or condition, from its label and the paper: live attenuated yellow fever vaccine strain. At each blood-draw timepoint, two biological replicates of bulk PBMCs were obtained. A standard Ficoll-Paque protocol was used to isolate PBMCs from peripheral blood. TriZol was used to extract RNA from bulk PBMCs, from CD4 and CD8 fractions, and from dextramer-positive and dextramer-negative fractions. The sequences come from PBMCs, collected 15 days after the yellow fever booster vaccination. This TCR was sampled from a man aged 30 to 45 who received the YFV17D yellow fever vaccine. The rearranged chain carries TRBV5-8 and TRBJ2-1, with 8 middle bases fitting TRBD2. The CDR3 is CASSLISGSAYNEQFF. Read as DNA, the sequence is TGTGCCAGCAGCTTAATCAGCGGGAGCGCCTACAATGAGCAGTTCTTC.